Described below is a single T cell receptor beta chain sequence and its context. V gave up 6 bases and J gave up 2 bases; unmatched junction bases: 11. The CDR3 is made up of 16 amino acids. The V gene's germline CDR1 is SGHAT and CDR2 FQNNGV. The data stem from a study of blood T cell repertoires in COVID-19. Overall study context: Donors in the United States, Italy and Spain gave samples during acute or convalescent COVID-19.

A Seattle source enrolled patients during active infection and followed them longitudinally. In the authors' workflow: Amplified reference gene primers provided the basis for estimating nucleated cell counts. Some clones are missing from TCRdb's copy, which holds only in-frame ones; the method was immunoSEQ multiplex PCR. V and J calls plus clone size are reproduced from that table; the DNA served to infer D and trimming. The sample consists of about half a million clones, roughly 89% of them appearing once. The material sequenced was peripheral blood. The genes are TRBV11-2 and TRBJ2-3; 7 positions match TRBD1. The source is a man between 18 and 35 years old with COVID-19, enrolled during active disease. The CDR3 protein is CASRQTGAPLTDTQYF. The CDR3 coding sequence is TGTGCCAGCAGACAAACAGGGGCTCCTCTCACAGATACGCAGTATTTT.